This T cell receptor (beta chain) emerged from a study of blood T cell repertoires in COVID-19. Study details: In each case, the material was cDNA or gDNA derived from T cells, B-cell-depleted T cells, or PBMCs.

Followed over time, Seattle patients had been enrolled while infection was active. With V trimmed by 5 bases and J by 3 bases, 3 bases remained unmatched. CDR1 SGHTA and CDR2 FQGTGA come from the germline V gene. The CDR3 is 15 amino acids. Per the authors' pipeline: Reference gene primer amplification in the assay estimated nucleated cell counts. Here immunoSEQ multiplex PCR was the method, and the copy in TCRdb shows in-frame clones only, minus some. The V and J calls and clone size come from that table; D and trimming were worked out from the DNA. The sample lists 150,000 to 170,000 clones; about 83% were seen once.

The chain employs TRBV7-3 and TRBJ1-3; TRBD1 matches 11 bases. What was sequenced was peripheral blood. The receptor was isolated from a woman aged 60-70 years with COVID-19, enrolled during active disease. The CDR3 bases are TGTGCCAGCAGCGACGGGACAGGGGGTGGAAACACCATATATTTT. It translates to CASSDGTGGGNTIYF.